This note documents a single T cell receptor beta chain sequence. Its antigen is not yet known. A single base separates this from a much larger clone, so it may be a read error. The CDR3 end shows no conserved phenylalanine or tryptophan, and so a read error is likely. For a library built for alpha chains, this beta chain is a stray read; little rests on its size. Library preparation was by 5' RACE. TCRdb lists the instrument as NextSeq 500. In the TCR library protocol, a unique molecular identifier was attached to each TCR cDNA molecule so that PCR and sequencing errors could be corrected. On the authors' methods: TCR identification, UMI-based error correction and CDR3 extraction were performed with Decombinator tools. TCRs above a frequency of 2 per 1,000, corresponding to the top 1% of the tumor frequency distribution, were defined as expanded. Rényi diversity was computed with the R vegan package after subsampling each repertoire 100 times to 5,000 TCRs. CDR3 similarity networks were built from amino acid triplet string-kernel similarity, with CDR3s being connected when pairwise similarity was above 0.82. The raw public reads went through TCRdb reprocessing: fastp at Q25, MiXCR clone calling, in-frame beta chains kept. Rows matching on CDR3 protein sequence are summarized as one entry with the most common DNA and genes. These V and J calls rely on TCRdb rather than the paper's analysis. For this sample the table gives about 8,600 distinct CDR3 sequences, of which 3.5% to 5.5% were detected only once. About 27% of the sample is taken by the ten largest.

Here V drops 7 bases and J drops 4 bases, and the junction holds 11 bases not matched to any gene. The CDR3 sequence runs 15 residues, both termini included. The DNA shown is the 45-base CDR3, in frame from base 1. CDR1 MNHNY and CDR2 SVGAGI were looked up in the germline V gene (reference sequence). The sample's time point, from its label and the paper: sample taken at primary tumor resection. TCR sequencing used whole RNA extracted from tumor and nontumor lung tissue, or from cryopreserved PBMC samples, without cell sorting. Donors were around 71 patients with early-stage, untreated non-small cell lung cancer from the lung TRACERx cohort. Only patients for whom sufficient RNA was available from at least two tumor regions were selected for TCR sequencing. This sample was taken from a study of spatial heterogeneity in lung cancer (dated by TCRdb to 2018 to 2020). Describing the broader study: Beta-chain transcripts were consistently detected in greater numbers than alpha-chain transcripts, which likely reflects a higher abundance of beta-chain transcripts. Nonsynonymous mutation counts, determined by whole-exome sequencing of tumor tissue, were related to features of the TCR repertoire. Both alpha and beta chains were TCR-sequenced in samples taken at surgery, namely 220 tumor regions, roughly 64 matched nontumor lung samples and roughly 56 PBMC samples. In non-small cell lung cancer, the study made a quantitative comparison of TCR alpha and beta repertoires among multiple tumor regions, matched nontumor lung and blood. In the raw uncorrected reads, each unique combination of TCR and UMI appeared on average more than ten times.

The investigation overall reported the following: Ubiquitous expanded tumor TCRs were detected in blood more often at tumor resection than at routine follow-up. Additional single-cell paired TCR alpha and beta sequencing was considered necessary to confirm, at a functional level, the hypothesis that regional TCRs recognize regional mutations.

Sequencing was performed on PBMCs, taken at surgery. Recombination connected TRBV6-6 to TRBJ1-1; 8 central bases correspond to TRBD1. The TCR originated in a male donor with early-stage non-small cell lung cancer. CDR3 reads: CASNQFGQGVTEAFI. The DNA is as follows: TGTGCCAGCAATCAATTTGGACAGGGAGTCACTGAAGCTTTCATT.